The source of this TCR beta chain is a study of blood T cells in healthy people across ages (dated by TCRdb to between 2015 and 2016). As for the study more broadly: Template switching captured roughly one uniquely barcoded TCR beta cDNA molecule per two T cells in model experiments. Four age groups were formed from the donors: young (average around 15 years), middle-aged (around 37), aged (over 55) and long-lived (approximately 78). The study analyzed two additional independent replicas of 1 million unique cDNA reads from the same blood draw for two donors, one aged 18 to 30 and one aged 80 or older. To track age-related changes in TCR beta repertoire diversity, the study relied on deep sequencing normalized with unique cDNA molecular identifiers. Results the study describes overall, beyond this receptor: The CMV infection status of donors was not known, potentially confounding age-related changes in expanded clonotypes. Observed TCR beta diversity per million T cells fell roughly linearly with age, and a significant reduction was already apparent by age roughly 40. The long-lived group showed more naive CD4+ T cells, fewer expanded clones and increased TCR diversity than the aged group, suggesting age selection. Bulk unsorted PBMC profiling prevented conclusive comparison of naive and antigen-experienced compartments. There was a strong correlation between observed TCR beta diversity and the percentage of naive T cells measured by flow cytometry. Estimates of total diversity based on one million sequenced T cells were considered lower bounds and underestimates.

Trimming at the junction amounts to 6 bases on V and 0 bases on J, and the germline ends lie 11 bases apart. CDR1 LNHDA and CDR2 SQIVND are derived from the germline V gene (reference sequence). The CDR3 covers 14 residues, taking in both the cysteine and the phenylalanine. Just the 42-base CDR3 DNA is kept, in frame starting at base 1. This clonotype was found a few times. The target of this receptor is not known. Base quality data are lacking; no much larger clone is found one base away. Libraries came from 5' RACE. Sequencing relied on an Illumina HiSeq 2500. The second PCR ran for roughly 7 to 11 cycles and used a J-beta primer mix along with a sample-barcoded 5' primer. Each TCR beta cDNA molecule received a unique molecular identifier from a template-switch 5' adaptor carrying 12 random nucleotides. Each sample yielded at least 3 million CDR3-containing paired-end reads. First-strand cDNA was synthesized from all RNA with the Mint cDNA synthesis kit, primed by a TRBC-specific oligonucleotide. Following uracil-DNA glycosylase treatment, a first 18-cycle PCR with universal primers M1SS and BC2_uni_R was performed on all cDNA. In the source study's methods: For normalization, 1 million high-quality reads, each with a distinct molecular identifier, were randomly selected from each sample. Reads sharing molecular identifiers were discarded rather than binned into consensus sequences. MiTCR, run with a Q25 quality threshold and the strictest error-elimination algorithm, handled CDR3 identification, clonotype clustering and error correction. A nonparametric unseen species model using Euler transformation provided a lower-bound estimate of total TCR beta diversity. In TCRdb, the public reads were trimmed at Q25 with fastp and aligned with MiXCR, with productive beta chains retained. Every entry covers one CDR3 protein and lists the most common genes and DNA from its rows. The V and J calls come from TCRdb's annotation, not from the publication. This sample gives approximately 780,000 distinct CDR3 sequences in total; roughly 24% of them show up just once. 3% of the sample is held by the ten biggest clonotypes.

The roughly 39 donors, aged about 6 to 100 years, were systemically healthy Caucasian individuals from Russia. Around 10 milliliters of peripheral blood were collected from each donor into EDTA-treated Vacutainer tubes. Ficoll-Paque density-gradient centrifugation was used to isolate PBMCs, with at least 7 million per sample. Trizol reagent was used to extract total RNA from the PBMCs, yielding at least 6 micrograms per sample. Naive CD45RAhigh/CD27high T cell percentages were measured by flow cytometry on a PBMC aliquot from every donor. The same specimen was also included in a second study, on T cells of mothers and their children. Reported in the second study: Donors were nine systemically healthy Caucasian individuals: three mothers and their six children. cDNA synthesis used all of the extracted RNA, with roughly 1.6 ug of RNA in each 15 ul reaction. In the second PCR, the M1S primer added sample barcodes and 2-4 random nucleotides. Each mother yielded over 10 million TCR beta CDR3 reads and each child 2.5 million to 3 million reads. TCR recombination output is similarly shaped by thymic selection in related and unrelated pairs, with a minor effect exerted by inherited differences. Normalized repertoire overlap was always found to be slightly, but never significantly, higher in related mother-child pairs than in unrelated mother-child pairs. With a sensitivity of about 100 clones per million clonotypes, no persistent microchimeric T cell clones were detected. Deep NGS was used in the study to compare the TCR beta repertoires of mothers and children and to look for features that separate related mother-child pairs from unrelated individuals. The mean age was roughly 44 +/- 4 years for the mothers and roughly 10 +/- 4 years for the children. Libraries were sequenced on Illumina HiSeq 2000 with 100+100 nt paired-end reads after adapter ligation with NEBNext reagents. To avoid cross-contamination, the mother libraries and the child libraries were prepared a month apart and sequenced in separate runs. For each donor, between about 450,000 and 2,300,000 distinct TCR beta clonotypes were identified. Naive TCR beta clonotypes were estimated from low-frequency clonotypes matched to each donor's FACS-determined naive share, without sorting.

The sequencing sample was made of blood. This chain joins TRBV19 to TRBJ1-2, with the D gene too uncertain to name. The source is a boy aged 5-17 years in good health. The sequenced DNA: TGTGCCAGTAGACTCAGAGAGTCTAACTATGGCTACACCTTC. Its coded protein is CASRLRESNYGYTF.